A single sample is the source of the 28 T cell receptor beta chains below, sequenced in a study of regulatory T cells in long-lasting Graves disease. Regarding time point: newly diagnosed GD, antithyroid drugs for less than 3 months. Researchers made the TCR library from RNA that was extracted from PBMCs. Building of the TCR beta libraries involved iRepertoire HTBI primers and Arm-PCR of CDR3 regions. TCRdb ran MiXCR on the multiplex PCR reads and lists one entry per CDR3 protein. Here the sample spans 320,000 or so distinct CDR3 sequences, over 15% being singletons. Sequencing used peripheral blood mononuclear cells (PBMCs), obtained at new diagnosis, from a patient treated with antithyroid drugs. The receptors here all came from a female donor with Graves disease.

The sample holds many counts of this clonotype. The chain recombines TRBV18 with TRBJ2-7, with 7 bases aligning to TRBD1. The J segment lost 5 bases and the V segment lost 2 bases, leaving 6 bases of the junction unmatched. CDR1 and CDR2 (germline): KGHSH, LQKENI. The CDR3 is 14 residues long. For the CDR3, the DNA is TGTGCCAGCTCACCATCAGGGGGACGCGACGAGCAGTACTTC. Translated, it gives CASSPSGGRDEQYF.

The sample holds many counts of this clonotype. The chain combines TRBV11-3 with TRBJ2-3; D is perhaps TRBD1 or TRBD2 (5 bases each). V was cut by 6 bases and J by 9 bases, with 16 bases left in between. Germline CDR1 reads SGHNT; CDR2 reads YENEEA. The CDR3 has 13 amino acids. Here the CDR3 DNA reads TGTGCCAGCAGTCCTGGGACCTCTGGGACGCAGTATTTT. It translates to CASSPGTSGTQYF.

The chain employs TRBV6-2 or TRBV6-3 and TRBJ1-1; 8 bases align to TRBD1. The V gene's germline CDR1 is MNHEY and CDR2 SVGEGT. The length of the CDR3 is 14 residues. Trimming cost V 2 bases and J 5 bases; bases outside gene matches: 4. CDR3 DNA sequence: TGTGCCAGCAGTTACGGCAGGGGGCTTACTGAAGCTTTCTTT. As protein: CASSYGRGLTEAFF.

Many counts were recorded for this clonotype. V usage is TRBV5-5 and J usage is TRBJ1-1; maybe TRBD1 (5 bases). V shed 2 bases and J shed 1 base, with 9 bases lying between them. This CDR3 contains 14 residues. In germline, CDR1 is SGHKS, CDR2 YYEKEE (reference sequence). The CDR3 DNA is TGTGCCAGCAGCTTCCCAGGACAGAACACTGAAGCTTTCTTT. As protein: CASSFPGQNTEAFF.

This clonotype has only a few counts. This chain connects TRBV20-1 to TRBJ1-5, with D possibly matching TRBD1 (5 bases). The length of the CDR3 is 12 residues. Germline loops: CDR1 DFQATT, CDR2 SNEGSKA (reference sequence). The V gene lost 4 bases and the J gene lost 6 bases, with 10 bases spanning the gap. Written as DNA, the CDR3 is TGCAGTGCTACTACCGGGACTCAGCCCCAGCATTTT. Its translation: CSATTGTQPQHF.

For this clonotype: One base away lies a much larger clone, so this may be a sequencing read error. The V and J genes are TRBV19 and TRBJ2-2; TRBD2 matches 10 bases. The CDR3 is 15 residues long. Germline-derived CDR1 and CDR2 are LNHDA and SQIVND (reference sequence). The CDR3 DNA reads as TGTGCCACCCAGAGGCTAGCGGGAGAGGGCGGGAAGCTGTTTTTT. This sequence encodes CATQRLAGEGGKLFF.

In its sample, this clonotype was seen many times. This chain joins TRBV7-2 and TRBJ2-7; a possible D gene is TRBD2 (6 bases). V gave up 5 bases and J gave up 6 bases, with 23 bases separating them. The CDR3 consists of 16 residues. Germline values: CDR1 SGHTA, CDR2 FQGNSA. The CDR3 sequence is CASSHRSGTSLGEQYF. CDR3 DNA sequence: TGTGCCAGCAGCCATAGGTCCGGCACTAGCTTAGGCGAGCAGTACTTC.

The chain uses TRBV20-1 and TRBJ1-1; 7 nucleotides align to TRBD1. This CDR3 comprises 14 residues. Losses at the gene ends were 5 bases for V and 4 bases for J; bases not matched to a gene: 10. The germline V gene has CDR1 DFQATT and CDR2 SNEGSKA (reference sequence). CDR3 in DNA: TGCAGTGCTGTAAAGGGGGCTCTCGGCACTGAAGCTTTCTTT. Its protein is CSAVKGALGTEAFF.

The chain has TRBV7-2 and TRBJ1-2; D unresolved. The length of the CDR3 is 13 residues. Germline V gene sequence: CDR1 SGHTA, CDR2 FQGNSA. V dropped 2 bases and J dropped 5 bases, with 9 bases sitting between them. CDR3 residues: CASSLMTEYGYTF. The DNA of the CDR3 is TGTGCCAGCAGCTTAATGACTGAGTATGGCTACACCTTC.

This clonotype was counted only a few times. The rearrangement uses TRBV7-9 and TRBJ2-4; 9 positions match TRBD1. Germline V gives CDR1 SEHNR, CDR2 FQNEAQ (reference sequence). This CDR3 has 18 residues. Trimming took 4 bases from V and 8 from J; bases not matched to a gene: 18. The CDR3 here is CASSYRPGQGRGGDIQYF. As DNA, the CDR3 is TGTGCCAGCAGCTATCGACCGGGACAGGGCAGGGGGGGGGACATTCAGTACTTC.

Details on this clonotype: A read error may produce the germline difference seen at one junction end. The chain's CDR3 is CTSSPSGTGTYGYTF. The CDR3 region has the DNA TGTACCAGCAGCCCTTCCGGGACAGGAACCTATGGCTACACCTTC. The J gene is TRBJ1-2, the V gene TRBV7-3; TRBD1 matches 8 bases. The CDR3 is 15 residues long. Germline assignment: CDR1 SGHTA and CDR2 FQGTGA.

This clonotype has at least ten counts. CDR3 protein: CASSPRLAGGPAGELFF. Here the CDR3 DNA reads TGTGCCAGCTCACCACGACTAGCGGGAGGGCCCGCCGGGGAGCTGTTTTTT. J is TRBJ2-2 and V is TRBV18; 14 positions match TRBD2. V shed 1 base and J 6 bases; nucleotides not matched to a gene: 4. CDR3 size: 17 residues. Germline assignment: CDR1 KGHSH and CDR2 LQKENI.

The chain is built from TRBV12-3 or TRBV12-4 and TRBJ2-1, with 11 bases matching TRBD2. The CDR3 length is 16 residues. The junction had 8 bases not matched to a gene; V was cut back by 5 bases and J by 5 bases. This CDR3 reads CASSRTGTSGHNEQFF. The CDR3 nucleotides read TGTGCCAGCAGTCGTACCGGGACTAGCGGCCACAATGAGCAGTTCTTC.

This clonotype has at least ten counts. The V and J genes are TRBV15 and TRBJ2-7; 7 nucleotides align to TRBD1. The CDR3 contains 15 residues. CDR1 LNHNV and CDR2 YYDKDF come from the germline V gene (reference sequence). Trimming took 3 bases from V and 4 from J; bases not matched to a gene: 9. The CDR3 here is CATSSETGPGYEQYF. The CDR3 bases are TGTGCCACCAGCAGTGAGACAGGGCCAGGGTACGAGCAGTACTTC.

This clonotype was detected a few times. The chain recombines TRBV5-1 with TRBJ2-5; TRBD1 agrees at 11 bases. Germline loops: CDR1 SGHRS, CDR2 YFSETQ. Trimming at V came to 0 bases and at J to 5 bases, leaving 12 bases not matched to a gene. This CDR3 region has 18 residues. Here the CDR3 reads CASSLAGQGVDPRETQYF. The CDR3, as DNA: TGCGCCAGCAGCTTGGCGGGACAGGGGGTGGATCCTCGCGAGACCCAGTACTTC.

This clonotype turned up a few times. The gene calls are TRBV5-4 and TRBJ2-3; the D is unclear. CDR1 is SGHNT, CDR2 YYREEE, per germline (reference sequence). V shed 5 bases and J shed 2 bases, with 15 bases lying between them. The CDR3 is made up of 15 amino acids. Here the CDR3 reads CASRDGVPSTDTQYF. CDR3 bases: TGTGCCAGCAGGGATGGTGTCCCTTCCACAGATACGCAGTATTTT.

This clonotype has just a few counts. The chain has TRBV25-1 and TRBJ2-1, with 11 bases matching TRBD2. The CDR3 runs to 18 residues. The junction had 10 bases not matched to a gene; V was cut back by 1 base and J by 5 bases. CDR1 and CDR2 (germline): MGHDK, SYGVNS. The CDR3 DNA reads TGTGCCAGCAGTGAATTCCTAACCGGGACTAGCGGAGACAATGAGCAGTTCTTC. Translating it yields CASSEFLTGTSGDNEQFF.

V is TRBV19 and J is TRBJ1-1; TRBD1 matches at 7 bases. V was pared by 5 bases and J by 0 bases, with 9 bases of the junction left unmatched. The CDR3 runs to 16 residues. Germline lookup yields CDR1 LNHDA and CDR2 SQIVND (reference sequence). CDR3 protein: CASSVGTEEMNTEAFF. The CDR3 DNA reads as TGTGCCAGTAGTGTAGGGACAGAAGAAATGAACACTGAAGCTTTCTTT.

This clonotype has ten or more counts. The V call is TRBV20-1, the J call TRBJ2-3; TRBD2 matches 9 bases. Germline V gene data show CDR1 as DFQATT and CDR2 as SNEGSKA (reference sequence). The CDR3 totals 15 residues. The V and J ends lost 5 bases and 2 bases, in that order; junction bases with no gene match: 8. The CDR3 nucleotides read TGCAGTGCTGTCAGGAGCGGGGGGAACACAGATACGCAGTATTTT. This gives the protein CSAVRSGGNTDTQYF.

Points on this clonotype: A far larger clone lies a single base away; this is likely a read error. This chain connects TRBV11-2 to TRBJ2-1, with 8 bases fitting TRBD1. The CDR3 is made up of 14 amino acids. The germline gives CDR1 SGHAT, CDR2 FQNNGV. CDR3 amino acids: CASSSDRGNNEQIF. In DNA, the CDR3 is TGTGCCAGCAGCTCAGACAGGGGTAACAATGAGCAGATCTTC.

This clonotype was counted at least ten times. This rearrangement joins TRBV27 to TRBJ1-1; D possibly corresponds to TRBD1 (5 bases). CDR1 MNHEY and CDR2 SMNVEV come from the germline V gene (reference sequence). The CDR3 is made up of 13 amino acids. V lost 6 bases and J 1 base, leaving 9 bases between the germline ends. CDR3 nucleotides: TGTGCCAGCAGGTCGGGGCCGAACACTGAAGCTTTCTTT. Translating gives CASRSGPNTEAFF.

The rearrangement links TRBV20-1 to TRBJ2-3; 14 positions match TRBD2. Germline-derived CDR1 and CDR2 are DFQATT and SNEGSKA (reference sequence). The junction had 4 bases not matched to a gene; V was cut back by 4 bases and J by 1 base. There are 16 residues in the CDR3. This chain's CDR3 is CSATGTSGRGTDTQYF. CDR3 coding DNA: TGCAGTGCTACCGGGACTAGCGGGAGAGGCACAGATACGCAGTATTTT.

This clonotype showed up just a few times. This chain links TRBV28 with TRBJ2-7; perhaps TRBD1 as D (6 bases). The CDR3 spans 15 residues. V dropped 3 bases and J dropped 7 bases, with 19 bases sitting between them. Germline CDR1 MDHEN, CDR2 SYDVKM. The CDR3 loop is CASSLGGQGPLEQYF. The CDR3 DNA sequence: TGTGCCAGCAGTTTGGGTGGGCAGGGGCCCTTAGAGCAGTACTTC.

The table lists this clonotype with many counts. The rearrangement uses TRBV5-6 and TRBJ2-1, with D unclear. The CDR3 is 15 amino acids. Trimming shortened V by 1 base and J by 7 bases, and 15 bases separated the two germline ends. Per germline, CDR1 SGHDT and CDR2 YYEEEE. CDR3 in amino acids: CASSLWADGKNEQFF. The CDR3 DNA sequence: TGTGCCAGCAGCTTGTGGGCCGACGGTAAGAATGAGCAGTTCTTC.

Ten or more counts support this clonotype. The chain is built from TRBV7-8 and TRBJ1-1; no reliable D call. This CDR3 spans 13 amino acids. V dropped 1 base and J dropped 1 base, with 4 bases sitting between them. Looked up from germline, CDR1 is SGHVS and CDR2 is FQNEAQ. CDR3 in amino acids: CASSLVTNTEAFF. CDR3 DNA sequence: TGTGCCAGCAGCTTAGTTACGAACACTGAAGCTTTCTTT.

The genes are TRBV6-1 and TRBJ2-7; D may be TRBD2 (5 bases). In germline, CDR1 is MNHNS, CDR2 SASEGT. Trimming removed 10 bases from V and 1 base from J, with 14 bases in between. This CDR3 contains 13 residues. The CDR3: CATPRGNSYEQYF. CDR3 in DNA: TGTGCCACCCCCCGGGGTAATTCCTACGAGCAGTACTTC.

This clonotype came up many times. The chain combines TRBV27 with TRBJ1-2, with D perhaps matching TRBD1 (5 bases). Germline CDR1 and CDR2: MNHEY and SMNVEV (reference sequence). The CDR3 spans 13 residues. Between the trimmed V and J ends, which lost 6 bases and 5 bases, there was a span of 13 bases. The CDR3 reads CASSGAGLYGYTF. CDR3 DNA sequence: TGTGCCAGCAGCGGGGCAGGCCTTTATGGCTACACCTTC.

This clonotype was seen a handful of times. This may stem from a read error, because a much larger clone lies one nucleotide away. J is TRBJ2-7 and V is TRBV10-3; a weak D match, TRBD1 (6 bases). Trimming cost V 3 bases and J 0 bases, with 15 bases left between them. The CDR3 has 16 residues. Germline V lookup: CDR1 ENHRY, CDR2 SYGVKD. The CDR3 DNA sequence: TGTGCCATCAGTGAAGTCAGGGGAACGGACTCCTACGAGCAGTACTTC. It translates to CAISEVRGTDSYEQYF.